Below are 20 T cell receptor beta chains sequenced from a single sample in a study of T-cell memory formation after mild COVID-19. Each CDR3 protein gets one entry after TCRdb re-called the 5' RACE reads with MiXCR. Here the sample spans about 290,000 distinct CDR3 sequences, about 15% being singletons. Sequenced material: PBMCs or a T cell subset sorted from them (not recorded which). The receptors here all came from a man between 18 and 29 years old who had mild COVID-19 (a few samples of this study predate the infection). Cell type and time point are not known.

This clonotype was found a few times. This chain uses TRBV7-9 with TRBJ2-1, with TRBD1 matching 8 bases. The CDR3 loop spans 12 amino acids. Germline assignment: CDR1 SEHNR and CDR2 FQNEAQ (reference sequence). V dropped 6 bases and J dropped 6; count of bases not matched to a gene: 1. The CDR3 loop is CASRTGANEQFF. CDR3 coding DNA: TGTGCCAGCAGGACAGGGGCCAATGAGCAGTTCTTC. The full variable domain, with the rest looked up from reference TRBV7-9 and TRBJ2-1, is DTGVSQNPRHKITKRGQNVTFRCDPISEHNRLYWYRQTLGQGPEFLTYFQNEAQLEKSRLLSDRFSAERPKGSFSTLEIQRTEQGDSAMYLCASRTGANEQFFGPGTRLTVL.

The V and J genes are TRBV6-5 and TRBJ2-1; D gene unclear. Germline CDR1 reads MNHEY; CDR2 reads SVGAGI. The V gene lost 5 bases and the J gene lost 9 bases, with 17 bases spanning the gap. This CDR3 comprises 14 residues. The CDR3 reads CASSPNTDSVEQFF. In nucleotides, the CDR3 is TGTGCCAGCAGTCCTAACACCGATTCAGTTGAGCAGTTCTTC.

The CDR3, as DNA: TGTGCCAGCAGCCCCCCGGAGGGATACGGCGAGCAGTACTTC. It is translated as CASSPPEGYGEQYF. The chain recombines TRBV9 with TRBJ2-7; tentatively, D is TRBD2 (6 bases). Trimming stripped 4 bases from V and 6 bases from J, with 17 bases between. The CDR3 totals 14 residues. Germline V gene sequence: CDR1 SGDLS, CDR2 YYNGEE. Using reference TRBV9 and TRBJ2-7 for the parts outside the CDR3, the full variable domain is DSGVTQTPKHLITATGQRVTLRCSPRSGDLSVYWYQQSLDQGLQFLIQYYNGEERAKGNILERFSAQQFPDLHSELNLSSLELGDSALYFCASSPPEGYGEQYFGPGTRLTVT.

This clonotype was detected many times. CDR3 amino acids: CASRDSWSTDTQYF. The DNA of the CDR3 is TGCGCCAGCAGGGACAGTTGGAGCACAGATACGCAGTATTTT. V and J are TRBV4-1 and TRBJ2-3; D may be TRBD1 (6 bases). V was shortened by 6 bases and J by 0 bases, with 10 bases between the two germline ends. The CDR3 loop spans 14 amino acids. Germline CDR1 reads MGHRA; CDR2 reads YSYEKL.

This clonotype was found a few times. V usage is TRBV7-9 and J usage is TRBJ1-4; the D is unclear. The V gene's germline CDR1 is SEHNR and CDR2 FQNEAQ (reference sequence). With 9 bases removed from V and 5 bases from J, the gap between germline ends came to 10 bases. The CDR3 runs 12 residues. The CDR3 nucleotides read TGTGCCAGTACAGTGGTCAATGAAAAACTGTTTTTT. This encodes CASTVVNEKLFF. The entire variable domain, with the rest obtained from reference TRBV7-9 and TRBJ1-4, is as follows: DTGVSQNPRHKITKRGQNVTFRCDPISEHNRLYWYRQTLGQGPEFLTYFQNEAQLEKSRLLSDRFSAERPKGSFSTLEIQRTEQGDSAMYLCASTVVNEKLFFGSGTQLSVL.

V gene TRBV15 combines with J gene TRBJ2-3; no reliable D call. The CDR3 sequence is 14 residues long. Per the germline V gene, CDR1 is LNHNV and CDR2 is YYDKDF (reference sequence). The V end lost 1 base, the J end lost 6 bases, and 11 bases lay between the germline ends. This CDR3 reads CATSRGGRLDTQYF. For the CDR3, the DNA is TGTGCCACCAGCAGAGGGGGTAGATTGGATACGCAGTATTTT.

In this sample, this clonotype turned up a few times. The rearrangement links TRBV7-2 to TRBJ1-5, with no clear D. This CDR3 spans 12 amino acids. Trimming cost V 5 bases and J 9 bases, with 11 bases left between them. Germline CDR1 SGHTA, CDR2 FQGNSA. The CDR3 nucleotides are TGTGCCAGCAGCCCACCCGGGATGCCCCAGCATTTT. Translation gives CASSPPGMPQHF.

The chain couples TRBV5-1 to TRBJ1-4; D is unclear. Germline V gives CDR1 SGHRS, CDR2 YFSETQ. The CDR3 contains 15 residues. Trimming took 0 bases from V and 7 from J, leaving 13 bases between them. CDR3 sequence (DNA): TGCGCCAGCAGCTTGGCCGAGGGAGTCAGTGAAAAACTGTTTTTT. It codes for CASSLAEGVSEKLFF.

The V and J genes are TRBV6-2 or TRBV6-3 and TRBJ1-2, with 7 bases aligning to TRBD1. The germline V gene encodes CDR1 MNHEY and CDR2 SVGEGT. The CDR3 runs 13 residues. V was pared by 10 bases and J by 4 bases, with 9 bases of the junction left unmatched. The CDR3: CATSDREIYGYTF. In DNA, the CDR3 is TGTGCCACCTCCGACAGGGAAATCTATGGCTACACCTTC.

The chain employs TRBV20-1 and TRBJ2-2; D ambiguous. V was shortened by 0 bases and J by 6 bases, with 14 bases between the two germline ends. CDR1 is DFQATT, CDR2 SNEGSKA, per germline (reference sequence). The CDR3 spans 15 residues. CDR3 amino acids: CSAREMTGIAGELFF. CDR3 coding DNA: TGCAGTGCTAGAGAGATGACGGGTATAGCCGGGGAGCTGTTTTTT.

This clonotype was seen more than once but under ten times. The rearrangement joins TRBV6-5 to TRBJ2-5; 8 bases line up with TRBD2. In germline, CDR1 is MNHEY, CDR2 SVGAGI. V trimming: 5 bases; J trimming: 7 bases; junction bases outside the gene matches: 9. This CDR3 has 14 residues. The CDR3 nucleotides read TGTGCCAGCAGTCGGTTGACGGGGGGGCGGACCCAGTACTTC. Its protein is CASSRLTGGRTQYF.

In this sample, this clonotype turned up a few times. The genes are TRBV7-2 and TRBJ2-3, with 8 bases lining up with TRBD2. The germline V gene has CDR1 SGHTA and CDR2 FQGNSA. This CDR3 has 14 amino acids. The V and J ends lost 4 bases and 3 bases, in that order; junction bases with no gene match: 3. This CDR3 is CASSSGGLTDTQYF. The CDR3 nucleotides read TGTGCCAGCAGCTCGGGGGGGCTTACAGATACGCAGTATTTT.

This clonotype has just a few counts. The chain combines TRBV9 with TRBJ2-3; possibly TRBD2 for D (5 bases). CDR1 and CDR2 from the germline V gene are SGDLS and YYNGEE. V lost 3 bases and J 5 bases, leaving 13 bases between the germline ends. The CDR3 loop spans 14 amino acids. The CDR3 is CASSDLAGGDTQYF. The CDR3 coding sequence is TGTGCCAGCAGCGACCTAGCCGGTGGAGATACGCAGTATTTT.

The chain carries TRBV11-3 and TRBJ2-5; 7 positions agree with TRBD2. Germline CDR1 reads SGHNT; CDR2 reads YENEEA. The trim removed 5 bases at V and 0 bases at J, leaving 6 bases unmatched. The CDR3 sequence is 15 residues long. The CDR3 DNA reads TGTGCCAGCAGCCGGGATAGCGGGTACCAAGAGACCCAGTACTTC. Protein product: CASSRDSGYQETQYF.

This clonotype turned up a few times. The rearrangement joins TRBV12-3 or TRBV12-4 to TRBJ1-2; 11 bases fit TRBD1. J gave up 8 bases and V 5 bases, and 10 bases lay outside the gene matches. This CDR3 contains 15 residues. The DNA for the CDR3 is TGTGCCAGCAGTCCCAATGGACAGGGGGCGATGGGCTACACCTTC. As protein: CASSPNGQGAMGYTF.

This clonotype was recorded many times. CDR3 amino acids: CASSGTGTGEDTQYF. CDR3 bases: TGTGCCAGCAGCGGAACCGGGACAGGGGAAGATACGCAGTATTTT. This chain connects TRBV5-4 to TRBJ2-3; 10 nucleotides align to TRBD1. Looked up from germline, CDR1 is SGHNT and CDR2 is YYREEE (reference sequence). After removal of 4 bases from V and 5 bases from J, the junction contained 7 bases not matched to a gene. The CDR3 covers 15 residues.

The V gene is TRBV7-8, the J gene TRBJ1-6, with D maybe TRBD1 (5 bases). Germline V gene data show CDR1 as SGHVS and CDR2 as FQNEAQ. The CDR3 is made up of 14 amino acids. Trimming removed 5 bases from V and 11 bases from J, with 16 bases in between. The CDR3 is CASSLGDVRTPLHF. The CDR3 nucleotides read TGTGCCAGCAGCCTGGGGGACGTGAGGACACCCCTCCACTTT.

This chain uses TRBV4-1 with TRBJ2-6, with a tentative D call TRBD1 (6 bases). Trimming left V 4 bases short and J 4 bases short, with 14 bases between. The CDR3 totals 16 residues. The germline gives CDR1 MGHRA, CDR2 YSYEKL. CDR3 in amino acids: CASSRDTTSGANVLTF. CDR3 DNA: TGCGCCAGCAGCCGGGACACGACTTCAGGGGCCAACGTCCTGACTTTC.

The chain joins TRBV7-3 to TRBJ2-1; TRBD2 matches 11 bases. Germline loops: CDR1 SGHTA, CDR2 FQGTGA. Trimming cost V 2 bases and J 9 bases; bases outside gene matches: 6. CDR3 size: 15 residues. Written as DNA, the CDR3 is TGTGCCAGCAGCTTATTAGCGGGGGGGCGGAGTGAGCAGTTCTTC. This gives the protein CASSLLAGGRSEQFF. The whole variable domain, remainder taken from reference TRBV7-3 and TRBJ2-1, is GAGVSQTPSNKVTEKGKYVELRCDPISGHTALYWYRQSLGQGPEFLIYFQGTGAADDSGLPNDRFFAVRPEGSVSTLKIQRTERGDSAVYLCASSLLAGGRSEQFFGPGTRLTVL.

This chain's CDR3 is CASSRPLGGDTEAFF. CDR3 nucleotides: TGTGCCAGCAGTCGCCCCCTCGGAGGGGACACTGAAGCTTTCTTT. This chain joins TRBV6-2 or TRBV6-3 and TRBJ1-1; the D gene is possibly TRBD1 (5 bases). V was trimmed by 5 bases and J by 3 bases, leaving 16 bases between them. CDR1 is MNHEY, CDR2 SVGEGT, per germline. The CDR3 is made up of 15 amino acids.